The clone carrying this T cell receptor beta chain was detected only a few times. This sample stems from a study of blood T cell repertoires in COVID-19. Study summary: The cDNA or gDNA used as material had been derived from T cells, B-cell-depleted T cells, or PBMCs.

Using immunoSEQ multiplex PCR, the repertoire was profiled, and TCRdb retains in-frame clones only, with some absent. The sample carries 100,000 to 150,000 clones, around 76% recorded once. Trimming stripped 4 bases from V and 1 base from J, with 14 bases between. CDR1 and CDR2 from the germline V gene are SGDLS and YYNGEE. The CDR3 is made up of 15 amino acids. The sequencing sample was made of peripheral blood. The TCR originated in a man between 65 and 80 years old with acute or convalescent COVID-19. The chain has TRBV9 and TRBJ1-1, with a weak D call TRBD1 (6 bases). The CDR3 region is CASSPLQGSNTEAFF. Here the CDR3 DNA reads TGTGCCAGCAGCCCGTTACAGGGATCGAACACTGAAGCTTTCTTT.